These 22 T cell receptor beta chains were sequenced from one sample in a study of Ad26.COV2.S vaccination and SARS-CoV-2 variants. The treatment: around 19 received Ad26.COV2.S at low or high dose, single or two shots; roughly five received placebo; per-sample allocation not given. Material that was analyzed had been drawn on day 63 after the first vaccine or placebo injection. Generated by immunoSEQ multiplex PCR, the TCRdb table keeps only in-frame clones and is missing some. The sample records around 500,000 clones, 80% to 90% being singletons. The specimen was peripheral blood, collected in a trial of Ad26.COV2.S vaccine versus placebo. These receptors were obtained from a person aged 18-65 years who received the Ad26.COV2.S COVID-19 vaccine or a placebo.

The chain has TRBV5-1 and TRBJ1-4; D is possibly TRBD1 (6 bases). This CDR3 comprises 15 residues. Germline assignment: CDR1 SGHRS and CDR2 YFSETQ. With 4 bases removed from V and 5 bases from J, the gap between germline ends came to 15 bases. The CDR3 spells CASSDSGTPNEKLFF. In DNA, the CDR3 is TGCGCCAGCAGCGATTCCGGGACACCGAATGAAAAACTGTTTTTT. Full variable domain (outside the CDR3, taken from reference TRBV5-1 and TRBJ1-4): KAGVTQTPRYLIKTRGQQVTLSCSPISGHRSVSWYQQTPGQGLQFLFEYFSETQRNKGNFPGRFSGRQFSNSRSEMNVSTLELGDSALYLCASSDSGTPNEKLFFGSGTQLSVL.

This chain links TRBV19 with TRBJ2-1, with 10 nucleotides matching TRBD2. The CDR3 length is 15 residues. CDR1 and CDR2 (germline): LNHDA, SQIVND (reference sequence). Losses at the gene ends were 5 bases for V and 4 bases for J; bases not matched to a gene: 5. CDR3 nucleotide sequence: TGTGCCAGTAGTGTAGCGGGGGGCCTTTACAATGAGCAGTTCTTC. Translating gives CASSVAGGLYNEQFF.

V and J are TRBV2 and TRBJ2-1; D may be TRBD1 or TRBD2 (5 bases each). Germline values: CDR1 SNHLY, CDR2 FYNNEI. CDR3 length: 11 residues. Trimming removed 6 bases from V and 11 bases from J, with 11 bases in between. The CDR3 nucleotides read TGTGCCAGCAGCGGGACGAGGAAGCAGTTCTTC. As protein: CASSGTRKQFF.

CDR3 sequence reads: CASSQWTTTNEKLFF. The DNA of the CDR3 is TGTGCCAGCAGCCAATGGACCACAACTAATGAAAAACTGTTTTTT. The chain couples TRBV14 to TRBJ1-4; D uncertain. The CDR3 has 15 residues. V was shortened by 2 bases and J by 0 bases, with 7 bases between the two germline ends. The germline gives CDR1 SGHDN, CDR2 FVKESK.

The J gene is TRBJ2-3, the V gene TRBV7-9; 7 nucleotides agree with TRBD1. V lost 5 bases and J lost 1; bases outside the gene matches: 9. This CDR3 is 16 amino acids long. Germline V CDR1 and CDR2: SEHNR, FQNEAQ (reference sequence). The CDR3 region is CASSPLQGVGTDTQYF. CDR3 bases: TGTGCCAGCAGCCCGCTTCAGGGGGTGGGCACAGATACGCAGTATTTT.

The chain recombines TRBV5-4 with TRBJ1-1; tentative D call: TRBD1 (5 bases). This CDR3 has 16 amino acids. Trimming removed 7 bases from V and 4 bases from J, with 23 bases in between. The germline V gene encodes CDR1 SGHNT and CDR2 YYREEE (reference sequence). The CDR3 region has the DNA TGTGCCAGCCACCCCTGGGACCACACCGAGGGCACTGAAGCTTTCTTT. Its translation is CASHPWDHTEGTEAFF. The whole variable domain, filled in from reference TRBV5-4 and TRBJ1-1, reads ETGVTQSPTHLIKTRGQQVTLRCSSQSGHNTVSWYQQALGQGPQFIFQYYREEENGRGNFPPRFSGLQFPNYSSELNVNALELDDSALYLCASHPWDHTEGTEAFFGQGTRLTVV.

This chain joins TRBV3-1 (or the pseudogene TRBV3-2) and TRBJ2-2, with D maybe TRBD2 (6 bases). The CDR3 contains 19 residues. Trimming took 1 base from V and 5 from J, leaving 23 bases between them. The germline V gene encodes CDR1 LGHDT and CDR2 YNNKEL (reference sequence). The CDR3 DNA reads as TGTGCCAGCAGCCAAGCCCACGGGGTCTCCGGGAGTGTTACCGGGGAGCTGTTTTTT. Translating gives CASSQAHGVSGSVTGELFF.

The genes are TRBV4-1 and TRBJ1-1; TRBD1 agrees at 8 bases. The germline V gene encodes CDR1 MGHRA and CDR2 YSYEKL. The V and J ends lost 4 bases and 7 bases, in that order; junction bases with no gene match: 11. The CDR3 spans 15 residues. This CDR3 is CASSRAQGARSEAFF. CDR3 bases: TGCGCCAGCAGCCGAGCCCAGGGGGCGAGGAGTGAAGCTTTCTTT.

The chain couples TRBV10-3 to TRBJ2-7; D is possibly TRBD2 (5 bases). Germline V lookup: CDR1 ENHRY, CDR2 SYGVKD. The CDR3 runs to 14 residues. The germline V and J ends were trimmed by 6 bases and 2 bases, with 14 bases remaining between them. Here the CDR3 reads CAISPPGIPYEQYF. CDR3 in DNA: TGTGCCATCAGCCCCCCGGGGATCCCCTACGAGCAGTACTTC.

This clone was seen just once. This rearrangement joins TRBV15 to TRBJ2-6; TRBD1 agrees at 7 bases. V lost 5 bases and J lost 0; bases outside the gene matches: 10. Germline CDR1 reads LNHNV; CDR2 reads YYDKDF (reference sequence). The CDR3 spans 18 residues. The CDR3 region is CATSRKGTALSGANVLTF. As DNA, the CDR3 is TGTGCCACCAGCCGCAAAGGGACAGCACTCTCTGGGGCCAACGTCCTGACTTTC.

V gene TRBV2 combines with J gene TRBJ2-1; 7 bases align to TRBD1. Germline CDR1 and CDR2: SNHLY and FYNNEI. V lost 8 bases and J lost 8; bases outside the gene matches: 3. The CDR3 extends over 11 amino acids. CDR3 in amino acids: CASPQGDEQFF. The CDR3 bases are TGTGCCAGCCCCCAGGGGGATGAGCAGTTCTTC.

The J gene is TRBJ2-1, the V gene TRBV2, with 8 bases fitting TRBD1. The ends lost 4 bases at V and 3 bases at J; junction bases unmatched: 5. CDR3 size: 15 residues. Per germline, CDR1 SNHLY and CDR2 FYNNEI. The CDR3 sequence is CASSGTGRLYNEQFF. The CDR3 DNA follows: TGTGCCAGCAGTGGGACAGGGAGGCTCTACAATGAGCAGTTCTTC.

V gene TRBV28 combines with J gene TRBJ1-4; D remains ambiguous. This CDR3 region has 16 residues. Trimming shortened V by 1 base and J by 0 bases, and 9 bases separated the two germline ends. Germline assignment: CDR1 MDHEN and CDR2 SYDVKM. CDR3 loop: CASSLFSAPTNEKLFF. DNA of the CDR3: TGTGCCAGCAGTTTATTCTCAGCCCCAACTAATGAAAAACTGTTTTTT.

Here the CDR3 DNA reads TGCGCCAGCAGCCAAAACTCAGGGGGTTTTCAGCCCCAGCATTTT. Protein sequence: CASSQNSGGFQPQHF. The gene calls are TRBV4-1 and TRBJ1-5; TRBD1 aligns across 7 bases. The CDR3 is 15 amino acids. CDR1 and CDR2 from the germline V gene are MGHRA and YSYEKL. With V trimmed by 2 bases and J by 6 bases, 7 bases remained unmatched.

This chain connects TRBV29-1 to TRBJ1-2; D gene uncertain. V lost 3 bases to trimming and J lost 5 bases, with 7 bases between them. Germline CDR1 and CDR2: SQVTM and ANQGSEA. There are 11 residues in the CDR3. This CDR3 reads CSVDWGYGYTF. The CDR3 DNA sequence: TGCAGCGTTGATTGGGGATATGGCTACACCTTC.

The chain joins TRBV30 to TRBJ1-5; D possibly corresponds to TRBD1 (6 bases). V was pared by 0 bases and J by 5 bases, with 11 bases between. The CDR3 extends over 14 amino acids. Per germline, CDR1 GTSNPN and CDR2 SVGIG (reference sequence). The CDR3 region is CAWSVRTVHQPQHF. CDR3 DNA sequence: TGTGCCTGGAGTGTTCGGACAGTACATCAGCCCCAGCATTTT.

The chain recombines TRBV4-1 with TRBJ2-1; 9 bases are a match to TRBD1. The CDR3 runs 15 residues. Germline assignment: CDR1 MGHRA and CDR2 YSYEKL. The J segment lost 7 bases and the V segment lost 4 bases, leaving 8 bases of the junction unmatched. In DNA form, the CDR3 reads TGCGCCAGCAGCCCAGACAGGGGGTCAGGAAATGAGCAGTTCTTC. Its translation: CASSPDRGSGNEQFF.

The chain joins TRBV15 to TRBJ1-2, with 11 bases identical to TRBD1. Looked up from germline, CDR1 is LNHNV and CDR2 is YYDKDF (reference sequence). The CDR3 totals 15 residues. J gave up 8 bases and V 4 bases, and 9 bases lay outside the gene matches. Here the CDR3 DNA reads TGTGCCACCAGCAAACCGGGACAGGGGGTATGGGGCTACACCTTC. This sequence encodes CATSKPGQGVWGYTF.

The gene calls are TRBV2 and TRBJ2-2; D not certain. Trimming left V 7 bases short and J 5 bases short, with 11 bases between. This CDR3 contains 13 residues. Per the germline V gene, CDR1 is SNHLY and CDR2 is FYNNEI. The CDR3 sequence: CASITGETGELFF. For the CDR3, the DNA is TGTGCCAGCATAACGGGTGAGACCGGGGAGCTGTTTTTT.

This rearrangement joins TRBV29-1 to TRBJ2-4, with D possibly matching TRBD2 (6 bases). V lost 6 bases, J lost 5 bases, and 14 bases lay in between. The germline CDR1 and CDR2 sequences are SQVTM and ANQGSEA. The CDR3 is 13 amino acids. CDR3 protein: CSVSGPGENIQYF. In nucleotides, the CDR3 is TGCAGCGTCTCTGGGCCGGGGGAAAACATTCAGTACTTC.

This chain uses TRBV6-5 with TRBJ2-5, with TRBD2 identical over 7 bases. Losses at the gene ends were 6 bases for V and 3 bases for J; bases not matched to a gene: 7. The CDR3 runs to 14 residues. Germline V lookup: CDR1 MNHEY, CDR2 SVGAGI. The CDR3 DNA is TGTGCCAGCAGGCCAGCGGGAACAAAAGAGACCCAGTACTTC. Translating it yields CASRPAGTKETQYF.

The chain couples TRBV27 to TRBJ1-5, with D tentatively TRBD1 (5 bases). The CDR3 has 18 amino acids. V dropped 6 bases and J dropped 1 base, with 22 bases sitting between them. The germline CDR1 and CDR2 sequences are MNHEY and SMNVEV (reference sequence). CDR3 amino acids: CASSFLGPRGWSNQPQHF. The CDR3 DNA is TGTGCCAGCAGCTTTTTGGGGCCAAGAGGATGGAGCAATCAGCCCCAGCATTTT.